Each of the 5 T cell receptor beta chains below was sequenced from the same sample in a study of blood T cell repertoires in COVID-19. TCRdb's copy holds only in-frame clones and misses some; the assay was immunoSEQ multiplex PCR. The sample lists some 430,000 clones; 90% were seen once. Source material: PBMCs or T cells enriched from blood (not recorded which). These receptor sequences come from a man aged 18 to 29 who had recovered from COVID-19.

The chain recombines TRBV6-5 with TRBJ1-2; D perhaps matches TRBD1 (5 bases). Germline V CDR1 and CDR2: MNHEY, SVGAGI. The CDR3 runs 12 residues. V lost 7 bases and J lost 8, with 14 bases in between. The CDR3 bases are TGTGCCAGCACCATGGGGGGTCTGGGCTACACCTTC. Translation gives CASTMGGLGYTF.

V gene TRBV7-3 combines with J gene TRBJ2-2, with D possibly matching TRBD2 (5 bases). Trimming shortened V by 4 bases and J by 0 bases, and 9 bases separated the two germline ends. The germline V gene encodes CDR1 SGHTA and CDR2 FQGTGA. This CDR3 region has 15 residues. CDR3 loop: CASSWTGANTGELFF. As DNA, the CDR3 is TGTGCCAGCAGCTGGACCGGGGCGAACACCGGGGAGCTGTTTTTT.

CDR3 region: CASSSQGNNNQPQHF. In DNA, the CDR3 is TGTGCCAGCAGTTCGCAGGGCAATAACAATCAGCCCCAGCATTTT. The V call is TRBV27, the J call TRBJ1-5; maybe TRBD1 (5 bases). The CDR3 consists of 15 residues. From germline, CDR1 is MNHEY and CDR2 SMNVEV (reference sequence). Trimming took 4 bases from V and 3 from J, leaving 13 bases between them.

The V gene is TRBV2, the J gene TRBJ1-1; D perhaps matches TRBD1 (5 bases). V was cut by 6 bases and J by 5 bases, with 19 bases left in between. The CDR3 is 15 residues long. Germline CDR1 SNHLY, CDR2 FYNNEI. In nucleotides, the CDR3 is TGTGCCAGCAGGCCCCCCGGGACTTTGGTGACTGAAGCTTTCTTT. Protein sequence: CASRPPGTLVTEAFF. Combining the CDR3 with reference TRBV2 and TRBJ1-1 gives the whole variable domain EPEVTQTPSHQVTQMGQEVILRCVPISNHLYFYWYRQILGQKVEFLVSFYNNEISEKSEIFDDQFSVERPDGSNFTLKIRSTKLEDSAMYFCASRPPGTLVTEAFFGQGTRLTVV.

The rearrangement uses TRBV27 and TRBJ2-7, with a tentative D call TRBD2 (5 bases). CDR1 and CDR2 (germline): MNHEY, SMNVEV (reference sequence). The V end lost 0 bases, the J end lost 2 bases, and 8 bases lay between the germline ends. The CDR3 loop spans 14 amino acids. The CDR3, as DNA: TGTGCCAGCAGTTTATCGACGCGGGCCTACGAGCAGTACTTC. Its protein product is CASSLSTRAYEQYF.